This T cell receptor beta chain originates from a study of blood T cell repertoires in COVID-19. At the level of the study: Acute and convalescent COVID-19 specimens originated in the United States, Italy and Spain. T cells, B-cell-depleted T cells, or PBMCs provided the cDNA or gDNA that served as material.

Trimming stripped 3 bases from V and 3 bases from J, with 12 bases between. Germline V lookup: CDR1 SGHTA, CDR2 FQGNSA. The CDR3 sequence is 15 residues long. In the study's own analysis: Estimation of nucleated cell counts relied on the amplification of reference gene primers. Clones were read by immunoSEQ multiplex PCR, and TCRdb kept only the in-frame ones, dropping some. That table gives V, J and clone size, and the DNA gave D and trimming. In the table there are roughly 200,000 clones, approximately 85% of which are singletons. Sequencing was carried out using peripheral blood. J is TRBJ1-5 and V is TRBV7-2; D not resolved. This sequence originates from a man aged 60-69 years with acute or convalescent COVID-19. CDR3 sequence: CASSLGSSPNQPQHF. Written as DNA, the CDR3 is TGTGCCAGCAGCTTGGGTTCTAGCCCCAATCAGCCCCAGCATTTT.